Below are 21 T cell receptor beta chains sequenced from a single sample in a study of blood T cell repertoires in COVID-19. Using immunoSEQ multiplex PCR, the repertoire was profiled, and TCRdb retains in-frame clones only, with some absent. The sample consists of about 160,000 clones, about 80% of them appearing once. The sample comprised peripheral blood. The receptors shown here come from a woman older than 75 with acute or convalescent COVID-19.

This CDR3 reads CASSQDPLSGGFYTF. DNA for the CDR3: TGTGCCAGCAGCCAAGACCCCCTTTCAGGAGGGTTCTACACCTTC. The rearrangement joins TRBV14 to TRBJ1-2, with D uncertain. Looked up from germline, CDR1 is SGHDN and CDR2 is FVKESK. The CDR3 extends over 15 amino acids. V was cut by 0 bases and J by 10 bases, with 18 bases left in between.

The V and J genes are TRBV28 and TRBJ2-3; TRBD1 matches 8 bases. Germline V gene lookup returns CDR1 MDHEN and CDR2 SYDVKM. The CDR3 is 14 amino acids. Trimming took 9 bases from V and 4 from J; bases not matched to a gene: 9. The chain's CDR3 is CASGTGGQSDTQYF. In nucleotides, the CDR3 is TGTGCCAGTGGCACAGGGGGACAATCAGATACGCAGTATTTT.

The chain uses TRBV7-2 and TRBJ1-5; 7 nucleotides match TRBD1. The trim removed 5 bases at V and 1 base at J, leaving 8 bases unmatched. CDR3 size: 16 residues. From germline, CDR1 is SGHTA and CDR2 FQGNSA. The CDR3 DNA sequence: TGTGCCAGCAGCCTTACCGGGACAGTGAGCAATCAGCCCCAGCATTTT. Translated: CASSLTGTVSNQPQHF.

V usage is TRBV7-2 and J usage is TRBJ2-5; 9 positions match TRBD2. The CDR3 spans 16 residues. Germline-derived CDR1 and CDR2 are SGHTA and FQGNSA. V was clipped by 1 base and J by 1 base; unmatched bases: 4. The CDR3 here is CASSLEGGGVQETQYF. CDR3 DNA: TGTGCCAGCAGCTTAGAGGGCGGGGGGGTCCAAGAGACCCAGTACTTC.

This clone came up a few times. This chain connects TRBV6-5 to TRBJ1-1, with D unclear. Germline V lookup: CDR1 MNHEY, CDR2 SVGAGI. Trimming shortened V by 3 bases and J by 2 bases, and 13 bases separated the two germline ends. The CDR3 has 15 amino acids. As DNA, the CDR3 is TGTGCCAGCAGTTATCAGGCGCTTATTAACACTGAAGCTTTCTTT. Translating it yields CASSYQALINTEAFF.

V is TRBV20-1 and J is TRBJ2-7; D not resolved. The V gene lost 6 bases and the J gene lost 1 base, with 7 bases spanning the gap. The CDR3 contains 11 residues. Looked up from germline, CDR1 is DFQATT and CDR2 is SNEGSKA (reference sequence). CDR3 sequence: CSAPVSYEQYF. The CDR3 nucleotides are TGCAGTGCCCCGGTTTCCTACGAGCAGTACTTC.

The CDR3 sequence: CAVWLGTGEETQYF. CDR3 DNA sequence: TGTGCCGTTTGGTTGGGGACAGGGGAAGAGACCCAGTACTTC. The V call is TRBV6-5, the J call TRBJ2-5, with 10 positions matching TRBD1. The germline CDR1 and CDR2 sequences are MNHEY and SVGAGI. This CDR3 comprises 14 residues. Trimming at V came to 11 bases and at J to 3 bases, leaving 9 bases not matched to a gene.

The V gene is TRBV28, the J gene TRBJ1-1; 8 nucleotides line up with TRBD1. The CDR3 sequence is 14 residues long. Looked up from germline, CDR1 is MDHEN and CDR2 is SYDVKM. J was trimmed by 6 bases and V by 3 bases; bases with no gene match: 6. CDR3 amino acids: CASSLIQGAAEAFF. The CDR3 coding sequence is TGTGCCAGCAGTTTGATCCAGGGGGCAGCTGAAGCTTTCTTT.

The chain links TRBV5-1 to TRBJ2-7; possibly TRBD2 for D (6 bases). The V gene's germline CDR1 is SGHRS and CDR2 YFSETQ. V gave up 7 bases and J gave up 3 bases, with 20 bases separating them. This CDR3 is 15 amino acids long. The CDR3 region has the DNA TGCGCCAGCCACGACTCCGGGACTCGCAACTACGAGCAGTACTTC. Translated, it gives CASHDSGTRNYEQYF.

The V gene is TRBV14, the J gene TRBJ1-2; TRBD1 matches 7 bases. The CDR3 sequence is 15 residues long. The germline V gene has CDR1 SGHDN and CDR2 FVKESK. With V trimmed by 4 bases and J by 2 bases, 7 bases remained unmatched. CDR3 amino acids: CASSPADRKNYGYTF. For the CDR3, the DNA is TGTGCCAGCAGCCCTGCGGACAGGAAGAACTATGGCTACACCTTC.

The chain couples TRBV30 to TRBJ2-7, with 9 bases that match TRBD1. CDR3 length: 14 residues. The germline V gene has CDR1 GTSNPN and CDR2 SVGIG (reference sequence). V shed 3 bases and J 6 bases; nucleotides not matched to a gene: 9. CDR3 sequence: CAWSTGGALSEQYF. CDR3 nucleotide sequence: TGTGCCTGGAGCACAGGGGGCGCCCTGTCCGAGCAGTACTTC.

This chain connects TRBV7-9 to TRBJ1-2; D not certain. V was clipped by 3 bases and J by 5 bases, with 16 bases between them. The CDR3 runs to 15 residues. From germline, CDR1 is SEHNR and CDR2 FQNEAQ (reference sequence). The CDR3 spells CASSFRDVLLYGYTF. The CDR3 DNA reads TGTGCCAGCAGCTTCCGGGATGTACTTCTTTATGGCTACACCTTC.

The genes are TRBV5-1 and TRBJ2-5; maybe TRBD2 (6 bases). The germline V gene has CDR1 SGHRS and CDR2 YFSETQ. This CDR3 is 15 amino acids long. Trimming stripped 4 bases from V and 3 bases from J, with 16 bases between. CDR3 in amino acids: CASSKLGRFEETQYF. The CDR3, as DNA: TGCGCCAGCAGCAAACTTGGGAGGTTTGAAGAGACCCAGTACTTC. Full variable domain (missing parts from reference TRBV5-1 and TRBJ2-5): KAGVTQTPRYLIKTRGQQVTLSCSPISGHRSVSWYQQTPGQGLQFLFEYFSETQRNKGNFPGRFSGRQFSNSRSEMNVSTLELGDSALYLCASSKLGRFEETQYFGPGTRLLVL.

This chain connects TRBV6-5 to TRBJ2-1, with TRBD2 matching over 9 bases. This CDR3 contains 14 residues. Germline V gives CDR1 MNHEY, CDR2 SVGAGI. J lost 10 bases, V lost 6 bases, and 10 bases had no gene match. The CDR3 protein is CASRASGMGGEQFF. The CDR3 DNA sequence: TGTGCCAGCAGAGCTAGCGGGATGGGGGGCGAGCAGTTCTTC.

The J gene is TRBJ2-5, the V gene TRBV5-6; TRBD1 agrees at 9 bases. From germline, CDR1 is SGHDT and CDR2 YYEEEE. The CDR3 runs 15 residues. The V gene end was trimmed by 4 bases and the J gene end by 1 base; junction bases not matched to a gene: 5. The CDR3, as DNA: TGTGCCAGCAGCCAATGGGACAGGGCCCAAGAGACCCAGTACTTC. Its translation is CASSQWDRAQETQYF.

This clone has just one count. This sequence joins TRBV19 and TRBJ1-1; D remains unclear. Germline CDR1 reads LNHDA; CDR2 reads SQIVND (reference sequence). The CDR3 runs to 14 residues. V lost 0 bases, J lost 7 bases, and 12 bases lay in between. CDR3 nucleotides: TGTGCCAGTAGTATAGATCGGAAATCGGGTGAAGCTTTCTTT. Protein sequence: CASSIDRKSGEAFF.

CDR3 nucleotide sequence: TGCAGCGTCGGCAGGGAGGACACTGAAGCTTTCTTT. Its translation is CSVGREDTEAFF. This chain connects TRBV29-1 to TRBJ1-1; perhaps TRBD1 as D (5 bases). This CDR3 region has 12 residues. With 6 bases removed from V and 3 bases from J, the gap between germline ends came to 11 bases. Per the germline V gene, CDR1 is SQVTM and CDR2 is ANQGSEA.

The chain carries TRBV19 and TRBJ2-3, with 11 bases lining up with TRBD1. CDR1 and CDR2 (germline): LNHDA, SQIVND (reference sequence). The V segment lost 4 bases and the J segment 3 bases; nucleotides outside the gene matches: 3. The CDR3 consists of 15 residues. CDR3 protein: CASSKDRGRTDTQYF. CDR3 coding DNA: TGTGCCAGTAGTAAGGACAGGGGGCGGACAGATACGCAGTATTTT.

The rearrangement uses TRBV5-4 and TRBJ2-1; possible D gene TRBD2, 5 bases. The V end lost 0 bases, the J end lost 10 bases, and 11 bases lay between the germline ends. The CDR3 runs 13 residues. Germline V gene sequence: CDR1 SGHNT, CDR2 YYREEE (reference sequence). In DNA, the CDR3 is TGTGCCAGCAGCTTGGCTAGCCGCAGGGAGCAGTTCTTC. Residues: CASSLASRREQFF.

V usage is TRBV7-2 and J usage is TRBJ1-3, with a tentative D call TRBD1 (5 bases). V was cut by 5 bases and J by 0 bases, with 14 bases left in between. In germline, CDR1 is SGHTA, CDR2 FQGNSA. This CDR3 is 16 amino acids long. This CDR3 is CASSVEQASSGNTIYF. CDR3 DNA sequence: TGTGCCAGCAGCGTCGAACAGGCGAGCTCTGGAAACACCATATATTTT.

V and J are TRBV28 and TRBJ2-1, with 7 bases matching TRBD2. Trimming at V came to 4 bases and at J to 3 bases, leaving 6 bases not matched to a gene. CDR1 is MDHEN and CDR2 is SYDVKM in the germline V gene. This CDR3 region has 15 residues. The CDR3 nucleotides are TGTGCCAGCAGTTACCCAGCGGGAAACTACAATGAGCAGTTCTTC. Its translation: CASSYPAGNYNEQFF.